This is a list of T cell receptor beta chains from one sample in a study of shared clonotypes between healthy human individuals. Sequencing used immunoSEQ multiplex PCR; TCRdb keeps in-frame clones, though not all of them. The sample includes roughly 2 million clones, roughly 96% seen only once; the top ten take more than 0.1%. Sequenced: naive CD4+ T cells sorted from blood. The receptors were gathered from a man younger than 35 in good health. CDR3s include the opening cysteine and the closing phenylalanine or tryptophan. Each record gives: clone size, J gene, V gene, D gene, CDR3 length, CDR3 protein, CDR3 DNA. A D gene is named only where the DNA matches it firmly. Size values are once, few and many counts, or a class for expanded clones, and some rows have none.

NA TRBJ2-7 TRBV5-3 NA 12 CAIPFFYGEQYF TGTGCCATCCCGTTTTTTTACGGCGAGCAGTACTTC
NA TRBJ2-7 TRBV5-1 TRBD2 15 CASSLAAGGPYEQYF TGCGCCAGCAGCTTGGCGGCGGGGGGACCCTACGAGCAGTACTTC
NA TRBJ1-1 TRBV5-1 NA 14 CASSSGTSGVGAFF TGCGCCAGCAGCTCCGGGACTTCGGGGGTTGGAGCTTTCTTT
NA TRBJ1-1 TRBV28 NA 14 CASRTFRGNTEAFF TGTGCCAGCAGAACGTTCCGGGGGAACACTGAAGCTTTCTTT
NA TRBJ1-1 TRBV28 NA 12 CASSPRSSEAFF TGTGCCAGCAGTCCCCGTAGCAGTGAAGCTTTCTTT
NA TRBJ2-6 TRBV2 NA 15 CASSPDYSGANVLTF TGTGCCAGCAGTCCCGACTACTCTGGGGCCAACGTCCTGACTTTC
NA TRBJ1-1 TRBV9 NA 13 CASSVDLNTEAFF TGTGCCAGCAGCGTAGACTTGAACACTGAAGCTTTCTTT
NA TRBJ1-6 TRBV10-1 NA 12 CASSEPNSPLHF TGCGCCAGCAGTGAACCCAATTCACCCCTCCACTTT
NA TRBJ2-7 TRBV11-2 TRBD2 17 CASSLELAGATSYEQYF TGTGCCAGCAGCTTAGAACTAGCGGGGGCCACCTCCTACGAGCAGTACTTC
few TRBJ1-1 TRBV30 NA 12 CAFGRKGPEAFF TGTGCCTTCGGTAGGAAGGGCCCTGAAGCTTTCTTT
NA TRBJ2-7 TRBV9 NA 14 CASSVGLVSYEQYF TGTGCCAGCAGCGTAGGACTGGTCTCCTACGAGCAGTACTTC
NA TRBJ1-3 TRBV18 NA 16 CASSQADSAFGNTIYF TGTGCCAGCTCACAAGCGGACAGCGCCTTCGGAAACACCATATATTTT
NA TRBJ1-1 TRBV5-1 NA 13 CASSLISSTEAFF TGCGCCAGCAGCTTGATCTCGAGCACTGAAGCTTTCTTT
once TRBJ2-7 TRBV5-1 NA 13 CASSLGGMGEQYF TGCGCCAGCAGCTTGGGTGGGATGGGGGAGCAGTACTTC
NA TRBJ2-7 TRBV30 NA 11 CAWSVGGEQYF TGTGCCTGGAGTGTAGGGGGCGAGCAGTACTTC
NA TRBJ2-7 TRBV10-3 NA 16 CAISESGTIPSYEQYF TGTGCCATCAGTGAGTCGGGAACGATTCCTTCCTACGAGCAGTACTTC
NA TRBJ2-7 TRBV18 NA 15 CASSPSAILPYEQYF TGTGCCAGCTCACCCTCAGCCATTCTACCCTACGAGCAGTACTTC